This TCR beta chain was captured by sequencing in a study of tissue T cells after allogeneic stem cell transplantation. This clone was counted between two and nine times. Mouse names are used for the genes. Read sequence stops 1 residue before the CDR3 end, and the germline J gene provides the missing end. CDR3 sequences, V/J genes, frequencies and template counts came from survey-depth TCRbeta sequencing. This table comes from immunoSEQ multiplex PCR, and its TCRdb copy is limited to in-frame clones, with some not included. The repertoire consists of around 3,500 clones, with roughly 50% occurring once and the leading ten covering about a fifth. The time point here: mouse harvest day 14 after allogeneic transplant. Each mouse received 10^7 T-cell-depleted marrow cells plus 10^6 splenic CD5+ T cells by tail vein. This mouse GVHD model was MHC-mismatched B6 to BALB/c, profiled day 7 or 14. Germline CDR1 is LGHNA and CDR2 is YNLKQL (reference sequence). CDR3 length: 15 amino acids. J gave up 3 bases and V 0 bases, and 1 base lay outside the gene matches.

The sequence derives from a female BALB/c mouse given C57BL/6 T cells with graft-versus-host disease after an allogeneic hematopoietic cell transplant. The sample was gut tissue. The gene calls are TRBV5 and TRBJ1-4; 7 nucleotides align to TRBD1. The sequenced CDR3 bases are TGTGCCAGCAGCCAAGAACAGGGGACCAACGAAAGATTATTT. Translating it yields CASSQEQGTNERLF. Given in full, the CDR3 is CASSQEQGTNERLFF.